Presented here are 11 T cell receptor beta chains from one specimen sequenced in a study of T cell responses to AZD1222 COVID-19 vaccine. Only in-frame clones appear in the TCRdb table, and some are missing; sequencing was by immunoSEQ multiplex PCR. The sample has 130,000 to 150,000 clones; around 83% are singletons. Source: peripheral blood, taken 28 days after the second AZD1222 dose. The receptors were gathered from an adult who received the AZD1222 COVID-19 vaccine.

This clone was seen just once. The rearrangement uses TRBV3-1 (or the pseudogene TRBV3-2) and TRBJ1-3; 8 bases match TRBD1. V dropped 1 base and J dropped 2; count of bases not matched to a gene: 1. This CDR3 region has 15 residues. Germline assignment: CDR1 LGHDT and CDR2 YNNKEL (reference sequence). The CDR3 here is CASSQGTGTGNTIYF. CDR3 sequence (DNA): TGTGCCAGCAGCCAAGGGACAGGGACTGGAAACACCATATATTTT.

This clone is a singleton in its sample. CDR3 bases: TGTGCCAGCAGCTTGGTGGACAGCGGGGCCTCTGGAAACACCATATATTTT. This encodes CASSLVDSGASGNTIYF. The V call is TRBV5-6, the J call TRBJ1-3; TRBD1 is a possible D gene (6 bases). V was cut by 0 bases and J by 0 bases, with 13 bases left in between. Germline CDR1 and CDR2: SGHDT and YYEEEE. The CDR3 has 17 amino acids.

J is TRBJ1-2 and V is TRBV9, with D perhaps TRBD1 (5 bases). Germline assignment: CDR1 SGDLS and CDR2 YYNGEE. Trimming took 7 bases from V and 7 from J, leaving 14 bases between them. The CDR3 covers 12 residues. The CDR3 sequence is CASGSVGRGYTF. CDR3 nucleotides: TGTGCCAGCGGGTCGGTGGGGCGTGGCTACACCTTC.

This clone has more than one count but fewer than ten. This rearrangement joins TRBV10-2 to TRBJ2-2; D may match TRBD1 or TRBD2 (5 bases each). V was pared by 6 bases and J by 6 bases, with 8 bases between. The CDR3 length is 12 residues. Per germline, CDR1 WSHSY and CDR2 SAAADI. The CDR3 is CASRGRAGELFF. The CDR3 DNA sequence: TGCGCCAGCAGGGGACGGGCCGGGGAGCTGTTTTTT.

Only one count was recorded for this clone. This chain connects TRBV19 to TRBJ1-6; 8 bases are a match to TRBD1. Germline CDR1 LNHDA, CDR2 SQIVND (reference sequence). The length of the CDR3 is 15 residues. CDR3 nucleotide sequence: TGTGCAAGTCTAACGGCGACAGGGGTTAATTCACCCCTCCACTTT. Its translation: CASLTATGVNSPLHF. Full variable domain (rest looked up from reference TRBV19 and TRBJ1-6): DGGITQSPKYLFRKEGQNVTLSCEQNLNHDAMYWYRQDPGQGLRLIYYSQIVNDFQKGDIAEGYSVSREKKESFPLTVTSAQKNPTAFYLCASLTATGVNSPLHFGNGTRLTVT.

The rearrangement uses TRBV28 and TRBJ1-1, with D perhaps matching TRBD1 (6 bases). Per the germline V gene, CDR1 is MDHEN and CDR2 is SYDVKM. The CDR3 extends over 12 amino acids. Trimming took 6 bases from V and 11 from J, leaving 16 bases between them. The DNA of the CDR3 is TGTGCCAGCAGCCCGGTTTCGAGGGGGGCTTTCTTT. Encoded protein: CASSPVSRGAFF.

The chain recombines TRBV28 with TRBJ2-5; 9 bases line up with TRBD1. V was clipped by 6 bases and J by 7 bases; unmatched bases: 15. From germline, CDR1 is MDHEN and CDR2 SYDVKM. The CDR3 is 16 amino acids. The CDR3 loop is CASRSGTGPRTWTQYF. The DNA for the CDR3 is TGTGCCAGCAGGTCCGGGACAGGGCCTCGGACGTGGACCCAGTACTTC.

The V and J genes are TRBV6-1 and TRBJ2-1; D call uncertain. The CDR3 is 12 residues long. Trimming shortened V by 6 bases and J by 3 bases, and 6 bases separated the two germline ends. In germline, CDR1 is MNHNS, CDR2 SASEGT. DNA of the CDR3: TGTGCCAGCAGCCGCGACTACAATGAGCAGTTCTTC. It translates to CASSRDYNEQFF.

This rearrangement joins TRBV9 to TRBJ1-5, with D possibly being TRBD1 (5 bases). This CDR3 is built from 16 residues. Trimming removed 0 bases at V and 2 bases at J, with 12 bases between. Germline lookup yields CDR1 SGDLS and CDR2 YYNGEE. This CDR3 is CASSVEGGAGNQPQHF. The DNA for the CDR3 is TGTGCCAGCAGCGTAGAAGGCGGGGCGGGCAATCAGCCCCAGCATTTT. Filled out from reference TRBV9 and TRBJ1-5, the complete variable domain reads DSGVTQTPKHLITATGQRVTLRCSPRSGDLSVYWYQQSLDQGLQFLIQYYNGEERAKGNILERFSAQQFPDLHSELNLSSLELGDSALYFCASSVEGGAGNQPQHFGDGTRLSIL.

This chain joins TRBV27 and TRBJ1-1; D gene unclear. Germline V gene data show CDR1 as MNHEY and CDR2 as SMNVEV (reference sequence). Trimming stripped 8 bases from V and 4 bases from J, with 14 bases between. The CDR3 contains 13 residues. CDR3 nucleotide sequence: TGTGCCAGCGGGGTTCACTGGAGCACTGAAGCTTTCTTT. Translated, it gives CASGVHWSTEAFF.

This sequence joins TRBV5-1 and TRBJ1-3; a weak D match, TRBD1 (5 bases). The V gene's germline CDR1 is SGHRS and CDR2 YFSETQ. The CDR3 totals 15 residues. The ends were cut back, 3 bases at V and 0 bases at J, with 10 bases in the middle. The CDR3 DNA reads TGCGCCAGCAGCTGGGACGACGCCTCTGGAAACACCATATATTTT. It codes for CASSWDDASGNTIYF. Using reference TRBV5-1 and TRBJ1-3 for the parts outside the CDR3, the full variable domain is KAGVTQTPRYLIKTRGQQVTLSCSPISGHRSVSWYQQTPGQGLQFLFEYFSETQRNKGNFPGRFSGRQFSNSRSEMNVSTLELGDSALYLCASSWDDASGNTIYFGEGSWLTVV.